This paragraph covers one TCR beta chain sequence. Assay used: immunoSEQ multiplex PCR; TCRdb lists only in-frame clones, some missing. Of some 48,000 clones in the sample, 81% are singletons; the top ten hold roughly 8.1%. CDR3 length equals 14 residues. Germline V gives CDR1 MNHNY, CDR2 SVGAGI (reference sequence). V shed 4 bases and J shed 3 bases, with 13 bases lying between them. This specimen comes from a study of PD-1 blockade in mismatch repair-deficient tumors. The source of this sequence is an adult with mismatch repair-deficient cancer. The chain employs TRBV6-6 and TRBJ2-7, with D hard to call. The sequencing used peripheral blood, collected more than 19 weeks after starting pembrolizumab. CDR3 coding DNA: TGTGCCAGCAGTTCAAATGGACGGATCTACGAGCAGTACTTC. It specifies CASSSNGRIYEQYF.